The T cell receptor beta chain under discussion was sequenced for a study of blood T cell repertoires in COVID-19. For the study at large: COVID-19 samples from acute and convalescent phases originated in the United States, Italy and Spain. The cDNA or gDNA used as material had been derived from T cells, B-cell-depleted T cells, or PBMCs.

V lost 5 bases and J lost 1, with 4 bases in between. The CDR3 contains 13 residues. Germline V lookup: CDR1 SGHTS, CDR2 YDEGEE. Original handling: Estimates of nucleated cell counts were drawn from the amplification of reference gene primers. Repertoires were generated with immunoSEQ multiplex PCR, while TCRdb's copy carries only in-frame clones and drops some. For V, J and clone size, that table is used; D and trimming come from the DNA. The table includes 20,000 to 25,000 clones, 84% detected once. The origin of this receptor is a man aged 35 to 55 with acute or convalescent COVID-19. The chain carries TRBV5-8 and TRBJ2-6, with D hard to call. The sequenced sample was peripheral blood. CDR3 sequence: CASSLSGANVLTF. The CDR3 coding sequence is TGTGCCAGCAGTCTGTCTGGGGCCAACGTCCTGACTTTC.